The rows below give T cell receptor beta chains drawn from one sample of a study of cytomegalovirus exposure and HLA in healthy donors. Clones were read by immunoSEQ multiplex PCR, and TCRdb kept only the in-frame ones, dropping some. Of 120,000 to 150,000 clones listed, just over 90% are singletons. The sequenced material came from PBMCs. The receptors were gathered from a young man in good health and CMV-seronegative. CDR3s include the opening cysteine and the closing phenylalanine or tryptophan. The D gene is left open where the match is weak. Clone size, where shown, is once, few, many, or a class for clones that have expanded.

v_call: TRBV5-5; d_call: TRBD1; j_call: TRBJ1-5; clone_size: .; cdr3_aa: CASSWTGTLQNQPQHF; cdr3_nt: TGTGCCAGCAGCTGGACAGGGACCCTACAAAATCAGCCCCAGCATTTT
v_call: TRBV6-5; d_call: TRBD1; j_call: TRBJ1-1; clone_size: .; cdr3_aa: CASSYDRGNTEAFF; cdr3_nt: TGTGCCAGCAGTTACGACAGGGGGAACACTGAAGCTTTCTTT
v_call: TRBV29-1; d_call: TRBD2; j_call: TRBJ2-5; clone_size: .; cdr3_aa: CSGSGASGTETQYF; cdr3_nt: TGCAGCGGTAGTGGAGCTAGCGGGACGGAGACCCAGTACTTC
v_call: TRBV5-1; d_call: TRBD1; j_call: TRBJ1-2; clone_size: .; cdr3_aa: CASSLPQGDHGYTF; cdr3_nt: TGCGCCAGCAGCCTCCCCCAGGGGGATCATGGCTACACCTTC
v_call: TRBV18; d_call: .; j_call: TRBJ1-1; clone_size: .; cdr3_aa: CASRQTENTEAFF; cdr3_nt: TGTGCCAGCCGACAGACAGAGAACACTGAAGCTTTCTTT
v_call: TRBV11-2; d_call: .; j_call: TRBJ1-2; clone_size: .; cdr3_aa: CASSLDRVISYGYTF; cdr3_nt: TGTGCCAGCAGCTTAGATCGGGTGATTTCCTATGGCTACACCTTC
v_call: TRBV4-2; d_call: TRBD2; j_call: TRBJ2-1; clone_size: .; cdr3_aa: CASSQVASGGADEQFF; cdr3_nt: TGTGCCAGCAGCCAAGTAGCTAGCGGGGGGGCGGATGAGCAGTTCTTC
v_call: TRBV9; d_call: TRBD2; j_call: TRBJ2-3; clone_size: .; cdr3_aa: CASSVAGTSGGTDTQYF; cdr3_nt: TGTGCCAGCAGCGTAGCGGGGACTAGCGGGGGCACAGATACGCAGTATTTT
v_call: TRBV18; d_call: .; j_call: TRBJ1-3; clone_size: .; cdr3_aa: CASSPLTLRGSYVGNTIYF; cdr3_nt: TGTGCCAGCTCACCACTCACCCTCCGGGGGAGCTATGTTGGAAACACCATATATTTT
v_call: TRBV6-1; d_call: TRBD2; j_call: TRBJ2-4; clone_size: .; cdr3_aa: CASNGGLAGKNIQYF; cdr3_nt: TGTGCCAGCAATGGGGGACTAGCGGGGAAAAACATTCAGTACTTC
v_call: TRBV5-4; d_call: .; j_call: TRBJ1-1; clone_size: .; cdr3_aa: CASSLARGRGDTEAFF; cdr3_nt: TGTGCCAGCAGCTTGGCCAGGGGCCGGGGGGACACTGAAGCTTTCTTT
v_call: TRBV19; d_call: TRBD1; j_call: TRBJ2-7; clone_size: .; cdr3_aa: CASRGQGISYEQYF; cdr3_nt: TGTGCCAGTAGGGGACAGGGTATCTCCTACGAGCAGTACTTC
v_call: TRBV6-5; d_call: .; j_call: TRBJ2-3; clone_size: .; cdr3_aa: CASSYMGAVGTDTQYF; cdr3_nt: TGTGCCAGCAGTTACATGGGGGCGGTGGGAACAGATACGCAGTATTTT
v_call: TRBV5-4; d_call: TRBD2; j_call: TRBJ2-3; clone_size: .; cdr3_aa: CASSSHGGGGSTDTQYF; cdr3_nt: TGTGCCAGCAGCTCCCACGGGGGGGGTGGGAGCACAGATACGCAGTATTTT
v_call: TRBV11-3; d_call: .; j_call: TRBJ1-1; clone_size: .; cdr3_aa: CASSLDQGGTVRNTEAFF; cdr3_nt: TGTGCCAGCAGCTTAGACCAGGGAGGTACCGTCAGGAACACTGAAGCTTTCTTT
v_call: TRBV5-5; d_call: TRBD2; j_call: TRBJ2-3; clone_size: .; cdr3_aa: CASSFGLAGGRTDTQYF; cdr3_nt: TGTGCCAGCAGCTTCGGACTAGCGGGGGGGCGGACAGATACGCAGTATTTT
v_call: TRBV6-6; d_call: TRBD1; j_call: TRBJ2-5; clone_size: .; cdr3_aa: CASGQGLLETQYF; cdr3_nt: TGTGCCAGTGGACAGGGGCTGTTAGAGACCCAGTACTTC
v_call: TRBV5-1; d_call: TRBD2; j_call: TRBJ2-1; clone_size: once; cdr3_aa: CASSRRTSGADNEQFF; cdr3_nt: TGCGCCAGCAGCCGGAGGACTAGCGGGGCCGACAATGAGCAGTTCTTC
v_call: TRBV7-9; d_call: .; j_call: TRBJ1-1; clone_size: .; cdr3_aa: CASSLARAGVITEAFF; cdr3_nt: TGTGCCAGCAGCTTAGCGCGGGCAGGGGTAATTACTGAAGCTTTCTTT
v_call: TRBV19; d_call: TRBD2; j_call: TRBJ2-3; clone_size: .; cdr3_aa: CASSIGGVAGANTDTQYF; cdr3_nt: TGTGCCAGTAGTATAGGTGGGGTAGCGGGGGCCAACACAGATACGCAGTATTTT
v_call: TRBV2; d_call: .; j_call: TRBJ2-1; clone_size: .; cdr3_aa: CASSERGGDEQFF; cdr3_nt: TGTGCCAGCAGTGAAAGGGGCGGGGATGAGCAGTTCTTC
v_call: TRBV5-8; d_call: .; j_call: TRBJ2-3; clone_size: .; cdr3_aa: CASSLAQGGFGTDTQYF; cdr3_nt: TGTGCCAGCAGCTTGGCCCAAGGGGGTTTCGGCACAGATACGCAGTATTTT
v_call: TRBV11-2; d_call: .; j_call: TRBJ2-2; clone_size: .; cdr3_aa: CASSLQRPNTGELFF; cdr3_nt: TGTGCCAGCAGCTTACAGCGACCCAACACCGGGGAGCTGTTTTTT
v_call: TRBV7-2; d_call: TRBD1; j_call: TRBJ1-5; clone_size: .; cdr3_aa: CASSPTDRGVNQPQHF; cdr3_nt: TGTGCCAGCAGCCCTACGGACAGGGGCGTCAATCAGCCCCAGCATTTT
v_call: TRBV11-2; d_call: .; j_call: TRBJ1-1; clone_size: .; cdr3_aa: CASSLDYWRTEAFF; cdr3_nt: TGTGCCAGCAGCTTAGATTATTGGAGGACTGAAGCTTTCTTT
v_call: TRBV5-5; d_call: .; j_call: TRBJ2-7; clone_size: once; cdr3_aa: CASSLKGGPGEQYF; cdr3_nt: TGTGCCAGCAGCTTGAAGGGGGGGCCGGGCGAGCAGTACTTC
v_call: TRBV7-9; d_call: .; j_call: TRBJ2-7; clone_size: .; cdr3_aa: CASSLGQGGSDEQYF; cdr3_nt: TGTGCCAGCAGCTTAGGGCAGGGGGGTTCTGACGAGCAGTACTTC
v_call: TRBV6-4; d_call: TRBD1; j_call: TRBJ1-2; clone_size: .; cdr3_aa: CASSPGAGGIGYGYTF; cdr3_nt: TGTGCCAGCAGTCCCGGGGCAGGGGGCATCGGCTATGGCTACACCTTC
v_call: TRBV5-4; d_call: TRBD2; j_call: TRBJ2-2; clone_size: few; cdr3_aa: CASSDASGRVTGELFF; cdr3_nt: TGTGCCAGCAGCGACGCTAGCGGGAGAGTCACCGGGGAGCTGTTTTTT
v_call: TRBV15; d_call: .; j_call: TRBJ2-2; clone_size: .; cdr3_aa: CATSRDRRFQDTYANTGELFF; cdr3_nt: TGTGCCACCAGCAGAGATCGTCGATTCCAGGACACCTACGCGAACACCGGGGAGCTGTTTTTT
v_call: TRBV7-3; d_call: .; j_call: TRBJ1-6; clone_size: .; cdr3_aa: CASSLGPDRGGSPLHF; cdr3_nt: TGTGCCAGCAGCTTGGGTCCGGACAGAGGAGGATCACCCCTCCACTTT
v_call: TRBV11-3; d_call: TRBD1; j_call: TRBJ2-3; clone_size: .; cdr3_aa: CASSYTGVGTDTQYF; cdr3_nt: TGTGCCAGCAGCTACACAGGGGTCGGTACAGATACGCAGTATTTT
v_call: TRBV6-1; d_call: TRBD1; j_call: TRBJ1-2; clone_size: .; cdr3_aa: CASEDGTGGPYGYTF; cdr3_nt: TGTGCCAGCGAAGACGGGACAGGGGGCCCCTATGGCTACACCTTC
v_call: TRBV7-2; d_call: .; j_call: TRBJ2-1; clone_size: once; cdr3_aa: CASSFTRELYEQFF; cdr3_nt: TGTGCCAGCAGCTTTACTAGAGAATTATATGAGCAGTTCTTC
v_call: TRBV9; d_call: .; j_call: TRBJ2-1; clone_size: .; cdr3_aa: CASTLGGSNEQFF; cdr3_nt: TGTGCCAGCACCCTGGGGGGATCCAATGAGCAGTTCTTC
v_call: TRBV5-1; d_call: TRBD2; j_call: TRBJ2-7; clone_size: .; cdr3_aa: CASSSATSGVSYEQYF; cdr3_nt: TGCGCCAGCAGCTCGGCCACTAGCGGGGTCTCCTACGAGCAGTACTTC